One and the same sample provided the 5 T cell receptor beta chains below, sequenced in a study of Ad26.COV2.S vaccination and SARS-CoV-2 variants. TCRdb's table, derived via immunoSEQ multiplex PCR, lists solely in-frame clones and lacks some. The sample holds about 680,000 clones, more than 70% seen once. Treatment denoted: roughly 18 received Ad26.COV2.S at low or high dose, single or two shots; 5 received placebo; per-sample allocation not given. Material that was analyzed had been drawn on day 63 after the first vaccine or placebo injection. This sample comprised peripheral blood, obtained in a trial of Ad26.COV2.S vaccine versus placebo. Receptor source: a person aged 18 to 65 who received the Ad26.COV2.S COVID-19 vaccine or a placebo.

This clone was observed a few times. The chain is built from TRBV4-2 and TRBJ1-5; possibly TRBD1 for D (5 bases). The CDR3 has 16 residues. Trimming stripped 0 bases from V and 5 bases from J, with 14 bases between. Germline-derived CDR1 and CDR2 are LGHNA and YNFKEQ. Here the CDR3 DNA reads TGTGCCAGCAGCCAAGATTGGCGGACACCTGATCAGCCCCAGCATTTT. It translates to CASSQDWRTPDQPQHF.

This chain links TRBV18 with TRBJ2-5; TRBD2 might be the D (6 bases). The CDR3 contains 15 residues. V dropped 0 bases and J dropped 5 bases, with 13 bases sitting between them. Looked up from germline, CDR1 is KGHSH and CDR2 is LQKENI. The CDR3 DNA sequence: TGTGCCAGCTCACCACCGGCGGGCGCGGGGGAGACCCAGTACTTC. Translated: CASSPPAGAGETQYF.

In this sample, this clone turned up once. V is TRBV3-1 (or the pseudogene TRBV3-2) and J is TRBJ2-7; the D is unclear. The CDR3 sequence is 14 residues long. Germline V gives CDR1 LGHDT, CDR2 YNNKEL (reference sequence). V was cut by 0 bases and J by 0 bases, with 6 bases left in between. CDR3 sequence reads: CASSQEDVSYEQYF. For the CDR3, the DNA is TGTGCCAGCAGCCAAGAGGACGTCTCCTACGAGCAGTACTTC.

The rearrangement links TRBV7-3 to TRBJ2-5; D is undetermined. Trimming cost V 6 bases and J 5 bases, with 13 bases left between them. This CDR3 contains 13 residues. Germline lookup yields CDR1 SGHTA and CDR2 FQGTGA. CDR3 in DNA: TGTGCCAGCAGTGGAGCCCCTGGTGAGACCCAGTACTTC. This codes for CASSGAPGETQYF.

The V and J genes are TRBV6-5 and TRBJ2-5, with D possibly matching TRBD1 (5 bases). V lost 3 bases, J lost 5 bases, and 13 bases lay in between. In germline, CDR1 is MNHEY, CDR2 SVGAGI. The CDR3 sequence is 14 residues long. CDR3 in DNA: TGTGCCAGCAGTTATGCTAGGGGCTGGGAGACCCAGTACTTC. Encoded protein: CASSYARGWETQYF.